This TCR beta chain was recorded in a study of cytomegalovirus exposure and HLA in healthy donors. Study observations and caveats: Specificity for CMV antigens was confirmed in vitro for a few of the CMV-associated chains.

Libraries were prepared by immunoSEQ multiplex PCR; TCRdb keeps only in-frame clonotypes and omits some of them. The repertoire holds 85,000 to 120,000 clones, with 88% as singletons. In regard to this clone: The antigen remains unidentified.

The clonotype was recovered from a woman aged 18-30 years in good health and CMV-seropositive. The sample consisted of PBMCs.

Written as DNA, the CDR3 is TGTGCCAGCAGGTCAACAGGGTGGGGGAACACTGAAGCTTTCTTT. It yields the protein CASRSTGWGNTEAFF. The chain has TRBV6-5 and TRBJ1-1; tentatively, D is TRBD1 (6 bases). This CDR3 spans 15 amino acids. The V gene lost 6 bases and the J gene lost 1 base, with 15 bases spanning the gap. Germline CDR1 reads MNHEY; CDR2 reads SVGAGI.